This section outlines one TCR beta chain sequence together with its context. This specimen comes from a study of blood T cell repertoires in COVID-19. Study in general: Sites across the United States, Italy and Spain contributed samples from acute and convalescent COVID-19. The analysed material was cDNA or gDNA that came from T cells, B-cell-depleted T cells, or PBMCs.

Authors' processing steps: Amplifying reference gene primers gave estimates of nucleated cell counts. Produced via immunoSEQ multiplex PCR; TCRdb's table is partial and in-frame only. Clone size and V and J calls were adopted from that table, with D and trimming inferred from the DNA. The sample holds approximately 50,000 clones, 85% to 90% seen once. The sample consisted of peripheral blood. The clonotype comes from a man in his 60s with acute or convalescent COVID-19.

Here the CDR3 reads CASSSQGAGTEAFF. DNA for the CDR3: TGTGCCAGCAGCTCCCAGGGGGCAGGGACTGAAGCTTTCTTT. This chain uses TRBV7-3 with TRBJ1-1; 8 bases match TRBD1. The CDR3 runs to 14 residues. Germline CDR1 reads SGHTA; CDR2 reads FQGTGA. V was pared by 4 bases and J by 5 bases, with 6 bases of the junction left unmatched.